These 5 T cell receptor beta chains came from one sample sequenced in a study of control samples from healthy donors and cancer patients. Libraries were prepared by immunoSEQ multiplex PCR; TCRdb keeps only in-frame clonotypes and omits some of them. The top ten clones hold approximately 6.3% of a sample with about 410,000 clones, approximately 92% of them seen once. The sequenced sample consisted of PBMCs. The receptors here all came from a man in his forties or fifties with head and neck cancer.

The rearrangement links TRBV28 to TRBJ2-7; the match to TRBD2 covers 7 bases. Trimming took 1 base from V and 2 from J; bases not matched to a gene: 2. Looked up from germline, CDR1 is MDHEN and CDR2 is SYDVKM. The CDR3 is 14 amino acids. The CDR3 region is CASSLLGGTYEQYF. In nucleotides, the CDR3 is TGTGCCAGCAGTTTATTGGGAGGGACCTACGAGCAGTACTTC.

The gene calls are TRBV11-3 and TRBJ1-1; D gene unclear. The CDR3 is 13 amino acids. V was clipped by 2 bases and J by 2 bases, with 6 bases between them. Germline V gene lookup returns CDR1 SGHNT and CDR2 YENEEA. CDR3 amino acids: CASSLQENTEAFF. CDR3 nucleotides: TGTGCCAGCAGCTTACAGGAAAACACTGAAGCTTTCTTT.

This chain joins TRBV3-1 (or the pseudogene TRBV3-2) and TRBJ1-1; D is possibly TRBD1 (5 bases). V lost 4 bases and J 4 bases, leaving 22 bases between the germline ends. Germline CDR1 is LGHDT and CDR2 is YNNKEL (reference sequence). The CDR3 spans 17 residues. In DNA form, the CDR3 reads TGTGCCAGCAGCCGCCTAGGGGTACCTAATCGCCTCACTGAAGCTTTCTTT. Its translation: CASSRLGVPNRLTEAFF.

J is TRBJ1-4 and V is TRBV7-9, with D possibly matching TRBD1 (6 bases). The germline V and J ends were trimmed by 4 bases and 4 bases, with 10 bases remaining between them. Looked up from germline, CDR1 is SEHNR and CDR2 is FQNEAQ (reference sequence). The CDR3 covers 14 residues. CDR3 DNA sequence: TGTGCCAGCAGCTCTGGACAGTTTAATGAAAAACTGTTTTTT. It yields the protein CASSSGQFNEKLFF.

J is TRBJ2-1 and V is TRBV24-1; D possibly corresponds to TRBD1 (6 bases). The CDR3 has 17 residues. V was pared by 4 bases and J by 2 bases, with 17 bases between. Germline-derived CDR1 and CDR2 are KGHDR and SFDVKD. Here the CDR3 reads CATSEGLGTITYNEQFF. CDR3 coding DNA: TGTGCCACCAGTGAGGGGCTGGGGACAATCACCTACAATGAGCAGTTCTTC.